This record concerns one T cell receptor beta chain sequence. Its antigen is not known. The length of the CDR3 is 14 residues. Trimming took 4 bases from V and 5 from J, leaving 9 bases between them. The germline V gene encodes CDR1 LNHDA and CDR2 SQIVND (reference sequence). This sample stems from a study of breast tumors, draining lymph nodes, adjacent tissues. The study, taken as a whole, reports: Luminal-like breast cancer showed significantly higher tumor–nontumor repertoire similarity than basal-like. The data were judged consistent with most tumor T cells coming from lymph node and expanding in tumor.

Breast cancer patients provided tissue from their axillary draining lymph nodes. MiXCR was run by TCRdb on the multiplex PCR reads, yielding one entry per CDR3 protein. The sample includes 150,000 to 200,000 distinct CDR3 sequences, roughly a third of them seen just once. Sequences were obtained from axillary lymph node tissue. The chain couples TRBV19 to TRBJ1-6; D perhaps matches TRBD1 (6 bases). The clonotype comes from a female donor with breast cancer. Some clones in this sample may be carry-over from other donors' samples. In nucleotides, the CDR3 is TGTGCCAGTAGTAGGGACATGGATAATTCACCCCTCCACTTT. Amino acids: CASSRDMDNSPLHF.